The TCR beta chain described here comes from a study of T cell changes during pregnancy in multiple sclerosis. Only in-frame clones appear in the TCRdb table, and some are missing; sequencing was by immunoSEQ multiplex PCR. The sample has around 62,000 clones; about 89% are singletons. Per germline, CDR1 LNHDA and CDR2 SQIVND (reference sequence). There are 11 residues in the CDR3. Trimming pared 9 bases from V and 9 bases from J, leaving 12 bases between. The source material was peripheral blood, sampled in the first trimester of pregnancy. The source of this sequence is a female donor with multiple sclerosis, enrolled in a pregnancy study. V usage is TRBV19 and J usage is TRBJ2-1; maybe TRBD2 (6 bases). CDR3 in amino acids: CASPKGGEQFF. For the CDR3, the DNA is TGTGCCAGCCCGAAGGGAGGTGAGCAGTTCTTC.